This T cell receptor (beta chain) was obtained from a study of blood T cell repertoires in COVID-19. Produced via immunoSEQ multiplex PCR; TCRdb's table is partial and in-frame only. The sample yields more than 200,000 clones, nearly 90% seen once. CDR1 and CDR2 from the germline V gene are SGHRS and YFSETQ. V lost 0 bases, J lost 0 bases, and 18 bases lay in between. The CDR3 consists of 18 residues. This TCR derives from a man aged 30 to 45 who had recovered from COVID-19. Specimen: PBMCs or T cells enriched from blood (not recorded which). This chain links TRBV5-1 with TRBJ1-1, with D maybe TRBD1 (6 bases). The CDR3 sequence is CASSLVGQGLPMNTEAFF. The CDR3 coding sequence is TGCGCCAGCAGCTTGGTCGGGCAGGGGCTCCCCATGAACACTGAAGCTTTCTTT. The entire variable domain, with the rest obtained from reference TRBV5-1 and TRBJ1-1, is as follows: KAGVTQTPRYLIKTRGQQVTLSCSPISGHRSVSWYQQTPGQGLQFLFEYFSETQRNKGNFPGRFSGRQFSNSRSEMNVSTLELGDSALYLCASSLVGQGLPMNTEAFFGQGTRLTVV.